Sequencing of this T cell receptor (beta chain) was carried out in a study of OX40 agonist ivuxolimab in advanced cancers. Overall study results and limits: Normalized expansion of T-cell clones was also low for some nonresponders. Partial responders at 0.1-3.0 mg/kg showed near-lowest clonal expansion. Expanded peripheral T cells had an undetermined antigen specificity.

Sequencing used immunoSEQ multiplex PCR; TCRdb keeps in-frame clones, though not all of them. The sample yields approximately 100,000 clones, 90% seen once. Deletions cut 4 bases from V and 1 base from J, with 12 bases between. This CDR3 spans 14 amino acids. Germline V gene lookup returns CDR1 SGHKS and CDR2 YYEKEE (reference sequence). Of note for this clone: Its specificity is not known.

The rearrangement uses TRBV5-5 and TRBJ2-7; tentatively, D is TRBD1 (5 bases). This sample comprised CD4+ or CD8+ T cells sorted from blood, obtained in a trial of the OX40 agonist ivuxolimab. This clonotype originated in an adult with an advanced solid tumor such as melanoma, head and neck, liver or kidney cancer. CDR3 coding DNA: TGTGCCAGCAGCGCCGACAGAAGTTCCTACGAGCAGTACTTC. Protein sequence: CASSADRSSYEQYF.